This T cell receptor (beta chain) is from a study of metastatic and nonmetastatic thyroid tumors. TCRdb re-called the PCR reads with MiXCR. The table lists about 45,000 clones, roughly 3.9% of them singletons, with about 9.8% in the top ten. No patient received treatment before thyroid surgery. This clone was detected a few times. Sequenced sample: blood. The origin of this receptor is a female donor with papillary thyroid cancer or a benign thyroid nodule (not recorded which). Some clones in this sample may be carry-over from other donors' samples.

CDR3 in amino acids: CASSIGDMSSYEQYF. As DNA, the CDR3 is TGTGCCAGTAGTATAGGTGACATGTCTAGTTACGAGCAGTACTTC. The chain is built from TRBV19 and TRBJ2-7; D gene uncertain. Trimming cost V 1 base and J 4 bases, with 14 bases left between them. Germline V CDR1 and CDR2: LNHDA, SQIVND (reference sequence). CDR3 length equals 15 residues.